This TCR beta chain was obtained from a study of Ad26.COV2.S vaccination and SARS-CoV-2 variants. Assay used: immunoSEQ multiplex PCR; TCRdb lists only in-frame clones, some missing. Counted here are more than 150,000 clones, 87% occurring once; the ten biggest clones make up roughly 6%. The CDR3 has 14 residues. V lost 5 bases, J lost 4 bases, and 14 bases lay in between. The germline V gene encodes CDR1 SEHNR and CDR2 FQNEAQ (reference sequence). This receptor was obtained from a human donor who had recovered from COVID-19. The sample was peripheral blood, taken after recovery from COVID-19. The chain recombines TRBV7-9 with TRBJ1-2, with D tentatively TRBD1 (5 bases). CDR3 sequence reads: CASSPPGDFYGYTF. The CDR3 DNA follows: TGTGCCAGCAGCCCCCCGGGGGATTTCTATGGCTACACCTTC. Together with reference TRBV7-9 and TRBJ1-2, the CDR3 gives the full variable domain: DTGVSQNPRHKITKRGQNVTFRCDPISEHNRLYWYRQTLGQGPEFLTYFQNEAQLEKSRLLSDRFSAERPKGSFSTLEIQRTEQGDSAMYLCASSPPGDFYGYTFGSGTRLTVV.